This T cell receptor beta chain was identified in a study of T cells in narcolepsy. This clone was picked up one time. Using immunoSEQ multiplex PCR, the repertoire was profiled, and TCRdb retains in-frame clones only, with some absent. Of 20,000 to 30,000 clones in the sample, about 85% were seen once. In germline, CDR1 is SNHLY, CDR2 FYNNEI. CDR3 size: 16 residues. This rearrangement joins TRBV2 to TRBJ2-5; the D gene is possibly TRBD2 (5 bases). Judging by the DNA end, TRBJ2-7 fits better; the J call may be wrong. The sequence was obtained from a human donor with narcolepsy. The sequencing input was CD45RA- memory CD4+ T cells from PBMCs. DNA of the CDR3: TGTGCCAGTCGGGCTCAGCGGAGAATGCCCTCCTACGAGCAGTACTTC. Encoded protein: CASRAQRRMPSYEQYF.